This note documents a single TCR beta chain sequence. The antigen this receptor binds is unknown. No much larger clone exists at a distance of one base, and base qualities are not known. Each collaborating institution followed its own protocols to collect whole blood in K2EDTA tubes. For TCRbeta analysis, collaborator samples were shipped as frozen whole blood, as isolated PBMCs, or as DNA extracted from either sample type. TCRbeta CDR3 regions were amplified from genomic DNA by means of the immunoSEQ Assay, a bias-controlled multiplex PCR. The authors' pipeline ran thus. Nucleated cell counts per sample were estimated from amplification of reference gene primers within the assay. To quantify the absolute abundance of each unique TCRbeta CDR3 rearrangement, sequence reads were collapsed and filtered. For each sample, productive Simpson clonality was calculated as the square root of Simpson's diversity index across productive rearrangements. TCRdb provides this immuneACCESS table in a form limited to in-frame rearrangements. Some clones are lacking; in checked studies, under half of them reflect an unresolved V gene, and why the rest are absent is not known. The V and J calls and clone size are taken from that table; D and trimming were inferred from the DNA. This sample lists 150,000 to 180,000 clones; 70% to 85% were detected once. The top ten hold just over 9.5% of the sample.

The sample comes from a study of blood T cell repertoires in COVID-19 (dated by TCRdb to between 2020 and 2021). Broadly, across the study: Samples covering the acute and convalescent phases of COVID-19 were provided by collaborators in the United States, Italy and Spain. The prospective study material was composed of cDNA or gDNA derived from T cells, B-cell-depleted T cells, or PBMCs. The dataset comprised deeply sampled blood TCRbeta repertoires from subjects exposed to, actively infected with, or recovered from COVID-19. A freely available public database, intended as a resource for researchers studying the immune response to SARS-CoV-2, is where the repertoires were released. The samples were drawn from the first 160 participants of the ongoing ImmuneRACE study and from 950 to 1,500 subjects provided by 6 global collaborators. The sample metadata nearly always contained a de-identified subject ID, COVID-19 status, age in years and sex. Where available, HLA class I and class II types were taken from metadata supplied by the sample provider and were not determined by assay-based typing.

The paper as a whole reports these results and caveats: The quantity of clinical and demographic metadata differed by source and by participant and was supplied without curation.

V has 7 bases trimmed and J has 5 bases trimmed; junction bases matching no gene number 10. Counted from cysteine to phenylalanine, this CDR3 has 15 amino acids. Just CDR3 DNA is preserved here, 45 bases in frame from base 1. Based on the germline V gene, the CDR1 and CDR2 sequences are ENHRY and SYGVKD. The rearrangement joined TRBV10-3 to TRBJ2-7; 11 bases in the junction line up with TRBD1. This TCR was sampled from a woman between 45 and 65 years old with acute or convalescent COVID-19. The sequenced sample was peripheral blood. CDR3 loop: CAITDGQGAFNEQYF. Read as DNA, the sequence is TGTGCCATCACCGACGGACAGGGGGCGTTCAACGAGCAGTACTTC.